The 16 T cell receptor beta chains listed next were all sequenced from one sample in a study of Ad26.COV2.S vaccination and SARS-CoV-2 variants. The protocol was immunoSEQ multiplex PCR, while the TCRdb copy is restricted to in-frame clones and leaves out a portion. This sample has some 640,000 clones, with 89% found just once. Treatment here: around 19 received Ad26.COV2.S at low or high dose, single or two shots; several received placebo; per-sample allocation not given. Specimens were obtained on day 63 following the first vaccine or placebo injection. The sequences come from peripheral blood, collected in a trial of Ad26.COV2.S vaccine versus placebo. These receptors were collected from a person between 18 and 65 years old who received the Ad26.COV2.S COVID-19 vaccine or a placebo.

The chain links TRBV11-3 to TRBJ2-1, with no clear D. Trimming took off 1 base at V and 6 bases at J, with 7 bases between the two ends. The CDR3 extends over 13 amino acids. CDR1 SGHNT and CDR2 YENEEA come from the germline V gene. In nucleotides, the CDR3 is TGTGCCAGCAGCTTAGTCTACAGCAATGAGCAGTTCTTC. This sequence encodes CASSLVYSNEQFF.

The V and J genes are TRBV5-1 and TRBJ2-1; possibly TRBD2 for D (5 bases). The CDR3 length is 14 residues. Germline lookup yields CDR1 SGHRS and CDR2 YFSETQ. Trimming pared 0 bases from V and 7 bases from J, leaving 11 bases between. CDR3 DNA: TGCGCCAGCAGCTTGGGAGAGGGATGGAATGAGCAGTTCTTC. As protein: CASSLGEGWNEQFF.

V usage is TRBV7-9 and J usage is TRBJ2-7; 9 nucleotides agree with TRBD1. V gave up 1 base and J gave up 1 base; unmatched junction bases: 5. Germline CDR1 and CDR2: SEHNR and FQNEAQ (reference sequence). The CDR3 spans 16 residues. CDR3 sequence: CASSLEGQGGSYEQYF. In DNA, the CDR3 is TGTGCCAGCAGCTTAGAGGGACAGGGAGGGTCCTACGAGCAGTACTTC.

The chain employs TRBV3-1 (or the pseudogene TRBV3-2) and TRBJ1-2; D possibly corresponds to TRBD1 (6 bases). Germline loops: CDR1 LGHDT, CDR2 YNNKEL (reference sequence). This CDR3 has 14 amino acids. The V gene lost 0 bases and the J gene lost 7 bases, with 12 bases spanning the gap. CDR3 sequence reads: CASSQDWGQVGYTF. The CDR3 DNA reads TGTGCCAGCAGCCAAGATTGGGGGCAAGTTGGCTACACCTTC.

The rearrangement joins TRBV11-2 to TRBJ2-2; 8 bases are a match to TRBD2. The CDR3 has 17 amino acids. The V and J ends lost 5 bases and 5 bases, in that order; junction bases with no gene match: 13. CDR1 and CDR2 (germline): SGHAT, FQNNGV. CDR3 in amino acids: CASSPGPVAGNTGELFF. As DNA, the CDR3 is TGTGCCAGCAGCCCCGGGCCGGTAGCGGGAAATACCGGGGAGCTGTTTTTT.

The V call is TRBV28, the J call TRBJ1-2; unclear D gene. This CDR3 comprises 14 residues. V dropped 4 bases and J dropped 5 bases, with 14 bases sitting between them. Germline-derived CDR1 and CDR2 are MDHEN and SYDVKM. Here the CDR3 DNA reads TGTGCCAGCAGTTCCGGAGGTAGTAGATATGGCTACACCTTC. Translated, it gives CASSSGGSRYGYTF.

The J gene is TRBJ1-5, the V gene TRBV28, with a possible D match to TRBD1 (6 bases). CDR3 length: 15 amino acids. V lost 3 bases and J 5 bases, leaving 14 bases between the germline ends. Germline-derived CDR1 and CDR2 are MDHEN and SYDVKM. CDR3: CASSFSSGGHQPQHF. CDR3 DNA sequence: TGTGCCAGCAGTTTTAGTTCGGGGGGCCATCAGCCCCAGCATTTT.

J is TRBJ2-4 and V is TRBV2; D gene unclear. The CDR3 loop spans 12 amino acids. Looked up from germline, CDR1 is SNHLY and CDR2 is FYNNEI. V was shortened by 11 bases and J by 2 bases, with 10 bases between the two germline ends. The CDR3 DNA is TGTGCCGCCTTGGGGTCCAAAAACATTCAGTACTTC. This sequence encodes CAALGSKNIQYF. Using reference TRBV2 and TRBJ2-4 for the parts outside the CDR3, the full variable domain is EPEVTQTPSHQVTQMGQEVILRCVPISNHLYFYWYRQILGQKVEFLVSFYNNEISEKSEIFDDQFSVERPDGSNFTLKIRSTKLEDSAMYFCAALGSKNIQYFGAGTRLSVL.

V and J are TRBV2 and TRBJ1-5, with TRBD1 as a possible D gene (5 bases). Per the germline V gene, CDR1 is SNHLY and CDR2 is FYNNEI. CDR3 length equals 14 residues. With 5 bases removed from V and 2 bases from J, the gap between germline ends came to 10 bases. CDR3 sequence reads: CASSPDSGNQPQHF. The CDR3 DNA reads TGTGCCAGCAGTCCCGACAGCGGCAATCAGCCCCAGCATTTT.

This sequence joins TRBV10-1 and TRBJ2-7; 7 bases align to TRBD2. The germline V gene has CDR1 WNHNN and CDR2 SYGVQD (reference sequence). This CDR3 region has 15 residues. The junction had 12 bases not matched to a gene; V was cut back by 6 bases and J by 4 bases. The CDR3 bases are TGCGCCAGCAGCCCAGTTGGGCGGGAGTTATACGAGCAGTACTTC. The encoded protein is CASSPVGRELYEQYF.

This chain uses TRBV5-5 with TRBJ1-1; 9 bases fit TRBD1. Germline trimming cut 4 bases from V and 5 bases from J; bases unmatched to any gene: 9. The CDR3 loop spans 15 amino acids. The germline CDR1 and CDR2 sequences are SGHKS and YYEKEE (reference sequence). The CDR3 here is CASSGNRGPGTEAFF. The CDR3 DNA is TGTGCCAGCAGCGGAAACAGGGGGCCGGGGACTGAAGCTTTCTTT.

The V call is TRBV6-5, the J call TRBJ1-1, with 7 bases fitting TRBD1. CDR3 length: 13 residues. J lost 0 bases, V lost 10 bases, and 5 bases had no gene match. Germline loops: CDR1 MNHEY, CDR2 SVGAGI. The CDR3 DNA is TGTGCCACTCCGGGACAGTTGAACACTGAAGCTTTCTTT. Amino acids: CATPGQLNTEAFF.

The V call is TRBV6-5, the J call TRBJ2-7, with 9 bases fitting TRBD1. The germline V gene has CDR1 MNHEY and CDR2 SVGAGI. Germline trimming cut 5 bases from V and 4 bases from J; bases unmatched to any gene: 6. The CDR3 covers 14 residues. CDR3 DNA: TGTGCCAGCAGTATGGACAGGGGAGGGTACGAGCAGTACTTC. It specifies CASSMDRGGYEQYF.

This clone has just a few counts. The genes are TRBV5-1 and TRBJ2-2, with 10 bases identical to TRBD2. V dropped 3 bases and J dropped 3; count of bases not matched to a gene: 5. CDR3 length equals 16 residues. Germline V gives CDR1 SGHRS, CDR2 YFSETQ. CDR3 coding DNA: TGCGCCAGCAGCTCGTGGACTAGCGGTTACACCGGGGAGCTGTTTTTT. Protein product: CASSSWTSGYTGELFF. Full variable domain (rest looked up from reference TRBV5-1 and TRBJ2-2): KAGVTQTPRYLIKTRGQQVTLSCSPISGHRSVSWYQQTPGQGLQFLFEYFSETQRNKGNFPGRFSGRQFSNSRSEMNVSTLELGDSALYLCASSSWTSGYTGELFFGEGSRLTVL.

About this clone: One base away lies a much larger clone, so this may be a sequencing read error. This rearrangement joins TRBV5-6 to TRBJ2-3; D unresolved. Trimming pared 1 base from V and 4 bases from J, leaving 1 base between. Germline CDR1 SGHDT, CDR2 YYEEEE. This CDR3 comprises 11 residues. The CDR3 spells CASSLSDTQYF. CDR3 coding DNA: TGTGCCAGCAGCTTGTCAGATACGCAGTATTTT.

This chain uses TRBV14 with TRBJ1-6; tentative D call: TRBD1 (6 bases). V lost 0 bases and J 6 bases, leaving 12 bases between the germline ends. The CDR3 runs 16 residues. Germline CDR1 reads SGHDN; CDR2 reads FVKESK. The CDR3 is CASSQDPDRINSPLHF. DNA for the CDR3: TGTGCCAGCAGCCAAGACCCGGACAGAATTAATTCACCCCTCCACTTT.